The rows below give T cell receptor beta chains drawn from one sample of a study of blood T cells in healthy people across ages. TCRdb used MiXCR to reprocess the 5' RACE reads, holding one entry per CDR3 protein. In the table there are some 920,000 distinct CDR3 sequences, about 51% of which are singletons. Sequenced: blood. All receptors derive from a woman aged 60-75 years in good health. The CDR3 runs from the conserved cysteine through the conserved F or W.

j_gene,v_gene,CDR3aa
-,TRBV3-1,CASSQDGSRRSGTQYF
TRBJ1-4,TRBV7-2,CASSRGGTANEKLFF
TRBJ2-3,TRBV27,CASSLLAASTDTQYF
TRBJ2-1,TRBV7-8,CASSVPGSRRGFF
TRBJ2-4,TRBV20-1,CSASQDILAKNIQYF
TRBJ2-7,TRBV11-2,CASSLVIHSYEQYF
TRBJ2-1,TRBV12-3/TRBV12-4,CASSPMTSEQFF
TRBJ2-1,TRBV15,CATSREGRYSYNEQFF
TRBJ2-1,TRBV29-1,CSVLPSGSYNEQFF
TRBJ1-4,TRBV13,CASSLSGQPRGEKLFF
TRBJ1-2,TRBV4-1,CASSQAPVLANYGYTF
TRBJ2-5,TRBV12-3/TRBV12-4,CASSPFVETQYF
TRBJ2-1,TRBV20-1,CSARSGGEQFF
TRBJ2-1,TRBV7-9,CASSSGGNEQFF
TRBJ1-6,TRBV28,CASSKLGQAVSPPHF
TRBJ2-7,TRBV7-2,CASSGTVSGSYEQYF
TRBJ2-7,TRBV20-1,CSARSPGQGLPASSYEQYF
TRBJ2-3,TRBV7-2,CASSRGPDTDTQYF
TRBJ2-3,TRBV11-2,CASSWRRGSTDTQYF
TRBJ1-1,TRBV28,CASSFQGTEAFF
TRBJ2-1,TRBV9,CASSVASTSGRLSEQFF
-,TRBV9,CASSVKQGGPYEQYF
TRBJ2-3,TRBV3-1,CASSPHRAGRTDTQYF
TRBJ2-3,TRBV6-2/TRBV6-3,CASRALAGTHSQYF
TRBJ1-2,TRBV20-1,CSARDQGGYTF
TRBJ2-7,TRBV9,CASSATTLWNEQYF
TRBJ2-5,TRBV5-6,CASSFWLAGGMETQYF
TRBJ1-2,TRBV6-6,CALQGDYGYTF
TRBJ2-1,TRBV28,CASKIDPRNSYNEQFF
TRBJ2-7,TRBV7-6,CASRDKYGRSYEQYF
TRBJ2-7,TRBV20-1,CSANPGTRQYF